A single sample is the source of the 15 T cell receptor beta chains below, sequenced in a study of cytomegalovirus exposure and HLA in healthy donors. Measured with immunoSEQ multiplex PCR; TCRdb has only the in-frame clones, and not every one. The repertoire holds about 110,000 clones, with roughly 90% as singletons. Sequenced material: PBMCs. The receptors stem from a woman aged 18-29 years in good health and CMV-seronegative.

V gene TRBV5-1 combines with J gene TRBJ2-1; tentative D call: TRBD2 (6 bases). Trimming removed 4 bases from V and 3 bases from J, with 29 bases in between. The CDR3 is made up of 20 amino acids. CDR1 and CDR2 (germline): SGHRS, YFSETQ. The CDR3 region has the DNA TGCGCCAGCAGCGTTCCTGGGAGTATCGTGTCGGGAGTTGTCTACAATGAGCAGTTCTTC. It codes for CASSVPGSIVSGVVYNEQFF.

This clone was counted once. The chain combines TRBV15 with TRBJ1-4; 9 nucleotides line up with TRBD1. The CDR3 is made up of 15 amino acids. V lost 2 bases, J lost 8 bases, and 6 bases stayed unmatched. Germline V gene lookup returns CDR1 LNHNV and CDR2 YYDKDF (reference sequence). CDR3 region: CATSRSGQGEEKLFF. Here the CDR3 DNA reads TGTGCCACCAGCAGATCGGGACAGGGAGAGGAAAAACTGTTTTTT.

The chain couples TRBV27 to TRBJ1-1, with a weak D call TRBD1 (5 bases). The CDR3 consists of 13 residues. Germline values: CDR1 MNHEY, CDR2 SMNVEV (reference sequence). The V gene lost 8 bases and the J gene lost 4 bases, with 14 bases spanning the gap. The CDR3 loop reads CASAAGPITEAFF. CDR3 nucleotides: TGTGCCAGCGCGGCAGGGCCTATCACTGAAGCTTTCTTT.

The rearrangement links TRBV18 to TRBJ2-1; D might be TRBD2 (7 bases). The length of the CDR3 is 16 residues. Trimming took 3 bases from V and 4 from J, leaving 16 bases between them. Germline assignment: CDR1 KGHSH and CDR2 LQKENI. The CDR3 DNA reads TGTGCCAGCTCACCTACCTACGGGGGGCCGTACAATGAGCAGTTCTTC. It is translated as CASSPTYGGPYNEQFF.

The rearrangement uses TRBV29-1 and TRBJ2-7; TRBD2 matches 8 bases. V was pared by 2 bases and J by 2 bases, with 8 bases of the junction left unmatched. The V gene's germline CDR1 is SQVTM and CDR2 ANQGSEA. This CDR3 has 15 residues. CDR3 sequence reads: CSVELVSGSPYEQYF. CDR3 coding DNA: TGCAGCGTTGAATTGGTAAGCGGGAGCCCCTACGAGCAGTACTTC.

About this clone: Other DNA sequences in the same sample also yield this CDR3. J is TRBJ2-7 and V is TRBV2, with 10 bases matching TRBD1. Germline-derived CDR1 and CDR2 are SNHLY and FYNNEI. The V segment lost 6 bases and the J segment 3 bases; nucleotides outside the gene matches: 2. The length of the CDR3 is 13 residues. The CDR3 nucleotides are TGTGCCAGCAGCCGGACAGGGGGCTACGAGCAGTACTTC. Its protein product is CASSRTGGYEQYF. The complete variable domain, with remaining parts taken from reference TRBV2 and TRBJ2-7, reads EPEVTQTPSHQVTQMGQEVILRCVPISNHLYFYWYRQILGQKVEFLVSFYNNEISEKSEIFDDQFSVERPDGSNFTLKIRSTKLEDSAMYFCASSRTGGYEQYFGPGTRLTVT.

The chain joins TRBV30 to TRBJ2-5, with TRBD2 matching over 7 bases. Germline V gene lookup returns CDR1 GTSNPN and CDR2 SVGIG (reference sequence). CDR3 length: 13 amino acids. V shed 2 bases, J shed 3 bases, and the junction held 3 bases outside the gene matches. CDR3 sequence reads: CAWSPSGEETQYF. CDR3 in DNA: TGTGCCTGGAGTCCCAGCGGGGAAGAGACCCAGTACTTC.

J is TRBJ1-2 and V is TRBV30; 8 bases fit TRBD1. From germline, CDR1 is GTSNPN and CDR2 SVGIG (reference sequence). Germline trimming cut 2 bases from V and 5 bases from J; bases unmatched to any gene: 7. CDR3 size: 14 residues. CDR3 sequence: CAWSLTGGTYGYTF. For the CDR3, the DNA is TGTGCCTGGAGTCTCACAGGGGGGACTTATGGCTACACCTTC.

This chain connects TRBV28 to TRBJ1-5, with a weak D call TRBD1 (6 bases). The CDR3 consists of 13 residues. Germline V gene data show CDR1 as MDHEN and CDR2 as SYDVKM. Trimming removed 5 bases at V and 3 bases at J, with 8 bases between. CDR3 sequence reads: CASSQGYNQPQHF. CDR3 nucleotide sequence: TGTGCCAGCAGTCAGGGGTACAATCAGCCCCAGCATTTT.

This rearrangement joins TRBV7-9 to TRBJ1-1; D gene ambiguous. The CDR3 length is 12 residues. The germline gives CDR1 SEHNR, CDR2 FQNEAQ (reference sequence). Trimming took 4 bases from V and 4 from J, leaving 7 bases between them. The CDR3 DNA follows: TGTGCCAGCAGCTCCTATACCACTGAAGCTTTCTTT. This encodes CASSSYTTEAFF.

The chain has TRBV7-6 and TRBJ1-4; D is ambiguous. Germline assignment: CDR1 SGHVS and CDR2 FNYEAQ. The length of the CDR3 is 16 residues. With 5 bases removed from V and 0 bases from J, the gap between germline ends came to 13 bases. The CDR3 coding sequence is TGTGCCAGCAGCCCCCAGGACTCTGCAACTAATGAAAAACTGTTTTTT. This codes for CASSPQDSATNEKLFF.

V and J are TRBV6-5 and TRBJ2-7, with 12 bases identical to TRBD2. V was clipped by 6 bases and J by 4 bases; unmatched bases: 4. The CDR3 loop spans 14 amino acids. CDR1 and CDR2 (germline): MNHEY, SVGAGI. CDR3 DNA sequence: TGTGCCAGCAGCGGACTAGCGGGAATTTACGAGCAGTACTTC. Translating gives CASSGLAGIYEQYF.

This chain connects TRBV10-3 to TRBJ2-2; 12 bases fit TRBD2. The trim removed 8 bases at V and 5 bases at J, leaving 6 bases unmatched. This CDR3 comprises 15 residues. CDR1 is ENHRY and CDR2 is SYGVKD in the germline V gene. CDR3 nucleotide sequence: TGTGCCATCCAGACTAGCGGGAGTGGAACCGGGGAGCTGTTTTTT. It is translated as CAIQTSGSGTGELFF.

The chain employs TRBV27 and TRBJ2-5; 9 bases agree with TRBD2. The V and J ends lost 8 bases and 5 bases, in that order; junction bases with no gene match: 12. The CDR3 length is 15 residues. Germline V gene data show CDR1 as MNHEY and CDR2 as SMNVEV (reference sequence). CDR3 loop: CASWPSGTGWETQYF. The CDR3 region has the DNA TGTGCCAGCTGGCCTAGCGGGACCGGATGGGAGACCCAGTACTTC.

The rearrangement links TRBV6-1 to TRBJ2-5; 10 bases align to TRBD1. V shed 8 bases, J shed 4 bases, and the junction held 7 bases outside the gene matches. From germline, CDR1 is MNHNS and CDR2 SASEGT. This CDR3 has 14 residues. The CDR3 DNA reads as TGTGCCAGCCGTGGGACAGGGGACGTAGAGACCCAGTACTTC. Translation gives CASRGTGDVETQYF.